The entry below gives a single T cell receptor beta chain sequence along with its context. The antigen it binds to is not known. Per-base quality was not reported, and no clone a single base away is much larger than it. The sample is drawn from a study of blood T cells in healthy people across ages (dated by TCRdb to the mid-2010s). In terms of the full investigation: In model experiments, template switching captured roughly one uniquely barcoded TCR beta cDNA molecule for every two T cells. Age-related changes in TCR beta repertoire diversity were measured in the study by deep sequencing normalized with unique cDNA molecular identifiers. The donors were split into four age groups: young (average 16 years), middle-aged (about 40), aged (more than 60) and long-lived (82). Donors of different ages were randomly distributed across sequencing lanes to avoid experimental bias. Two additional independent replicas of 1 million unique cDNA reads from the same blood draw were analyzed for two donors (one aged 18 to 30 and one aged 80 or older).

Systemically healthy Caucasian individuals from Russia, some 36 in total and aged about 6 to 100 years, were included as donors. Each donor gave ten milliliters of peripheral blood, collected into EDTA-treated Vacutainer tubes. Ficoll-Paque density-gradient centrifugation was used to isolate PBMCs, with at least 7 million obtained per sample. Total RNA was extracted from PBMCs with Trizol reagent, with at least 6 micrograms obtained per sample. For every donor, flow cytometry on a PBMC aliquot measured the percentage of naive CD45RAhigh/CD27high T cells. Study-wide findings and limitations: Observed TCR beta diversity per million T cells fell roughly linearly with age, and a significant reduction was already apparent by age around 36. Compared with the aged group, more naive CD4+ T cells, fewer expanded clones and increased TCR diversity were shown by the long-lived group, suggesting age selection. Estimates of total diversity based on one million sequenced T cells were regarded as lower bounds and as underestimates. A strong correlation was found between observed TCR beta diversity and the percentage of naive T cells measured by flow cytometry. Donor CMV infection status was unknown, potentially confounding age-related changes in expanded clonotypes. Because profiling used bulk unsorted PBMCs, naive and antigen-experienced compartments could not be compared conclusively.

Library preparation employed 5' RACE. The sample was run on an Illumina HiSeq 2500. A second PCR of about 6 to 11 cycles was run with a J-beta primer mix and a sample-barcoded 5' primer. A template-switch 5' adaptor carrying 12 random nucleotides introduced a unique molecular identifier onto each TCR beta cDNA molecule. Each sample yielded at least 2.5 million CDR3-containing paired-end reads. The Mint cDNA synthesis kit, primed by a TRBC-specific oligonucleotide, was used to synthesize first-strand cDNA from all RNA. Following uracil-DNA glycosylase treatment, a first 18-cycle PCR with universal primers M1SS and BC2_uni_R was performed on all cDNA. The authors processed their data as follows. Each sample was normalized by randomly selecting 1 million high-quality reads, each carrying a distinct molecular identifier. Reads with shared molecular identifiers were discarded instead of being binned into consensus sequences. MiTCR, run with a Q25 quality threshold and the strictest error-elimination algorithm, handled CDR3 identification, clonotype clustering and error correction. A nonparametric unseen species model with Euler transformation was used to estimate a lower bound on total TCR beta diversity. TCRdb ran its own pipeline on the public reads, namely fastp trimming at Q25 and MiXCR clone calling, and kept in-frame beta chains. Duplicate CDR3 protein sequences are folded into a single record with the most common DNA and genes. The V and J calls come from TCRdb's annotation, not from the publication. Across this sample there are 1.5 million to 2 million distinct CDR3 sequences, with 49% seen only once. Roughly 2% of the sample rests with the top ten.

CDR1 and CDR2 (DFQATT, SNEGSKA) derive from the germline V gene (reference sequence). Between the V and J ends, shortened by 4 bases and 3 bases respectively, the junction contains 21 bases. From the cysteine through the phenylalanine, the CDR3 covers 16 amino acids. The read is trimmed to its CDR3 DNA, 48 bases read in frame from base 1. This sequence was found in a woman between 40 and 50 years old in good health. The specimen sequenced was blood. The receptor chain draws on TRBV20-1 and TRBJ2-5, with TRBD2 as a weak D call on 6 bases. The DNA sequence reads TGCAGTGCTACCCAAGCTACTAGCAGACCTAAAGAGACCCAGTACTTC. The resulting protein is CSATQATSRPKETQYF.